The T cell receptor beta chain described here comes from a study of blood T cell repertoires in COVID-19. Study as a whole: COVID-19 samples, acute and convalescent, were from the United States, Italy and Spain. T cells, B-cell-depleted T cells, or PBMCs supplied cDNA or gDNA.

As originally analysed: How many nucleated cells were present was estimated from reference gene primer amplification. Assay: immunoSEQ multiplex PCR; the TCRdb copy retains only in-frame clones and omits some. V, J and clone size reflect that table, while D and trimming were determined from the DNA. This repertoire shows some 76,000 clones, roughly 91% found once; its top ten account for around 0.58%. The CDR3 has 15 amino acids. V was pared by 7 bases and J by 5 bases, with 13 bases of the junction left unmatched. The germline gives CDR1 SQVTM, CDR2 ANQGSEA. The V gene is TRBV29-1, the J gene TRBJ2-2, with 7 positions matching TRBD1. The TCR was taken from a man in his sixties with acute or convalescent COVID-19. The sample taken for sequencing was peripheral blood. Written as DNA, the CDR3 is TGCAGCGCCAAAGTCCCGGGACAGAGAACCGGGGAGCTGTTTTTT. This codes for CSAKVPGQRTGELFF.